The rows below give T cell receptor beta chains drawn from one sample of a study of blood T cell repertoires in COVID-19. Here immunoSEQ multiplex PCR was the method, and the copy in TCRdb shows in-frame clones only, minus some. The sample lists tens of thousands of clones, 65% to 85% seen once, with just over 4.5% in the top ten. Material: peripheral blood. The receptor set was obtained from a woman in her fifties or sixties with acute or convalescent COVID-19. CDR3s include the opening cysteine and the closing phenylalanine or tryptophan. A D gene is named only where the DNA matches it firmly. Expanded clones get a size class; other rows say once, few or many, or leave the size out.

NA,TRBJ1-2,NA,TRBV30,CAWSPGAGPNYGYTF,TGTGCCTGGAGTCCTGGGGCGGGACCTAACTATGGCTACACCTTC
NA,TRBJ1-1,NA,TRBV11-2,CASSQGPLSAEAFF,TGTGCCAGCAGCCAAGGACCGCTTAGCGCTGAAGCTTTCTTT
NA,TRBJ1-2,once,TRBV9,CASSRDNSNYGYTF,TGTGCCAGCAGCAGGGACAACTCTAACTATGGCTACACCTTC
TRBD2,TRBJ2-2,NA,TRBV5-1,CASSRSGGAGTGELFF,TGCGCCAGCAGCCGCAGCGGGGGGGCCGGAACCGGGGAGCTGTTTTTT
NA,TRBJ2-1,NA,TRBV5-1,CASLDGRGGSYNEQFF,TGCGCCAGCCTCGACGGGCGAGGAGGCTCCTACAATGAGCAGTTCTTC
NA,TRBJ1-1,NA,TRBV7-9,CASSLQSNTEAFF,TGTGCCAGCAGCTTACAGTCCAACACTGAAGCTTTCTTT
TRBD2,TRBJ2-1,NA,TRBV4-2,CASSQGGRGNEQFF,TGTGCCAGCAGCCAAGGTGGGCGGGGGAATGAGCAGTTCTTC
TRBD1,TRBJ1-5,NA,TRBV6-5,CASSTTGKSNQPQHF,TGTGCCAGCAGTACGACAGGGAAGAGCAATCAGCCCCAGCATTTT
NA,TRBJ1-3,few,TRBV6-5,CASSYSRGNSGNTIYF,TGTGCCAGCAGTTACTCGAGAGGCAACTCTGGAAACACCATATATTTT
NA,TRBJ2-7,NA,TRBV2,CASSEGTRQTGEQYF,TGTGCCAGCAGTGAAGGGACGCGACAAACGGGGGAGCAGTACTTC
TRBD1,TRBJ1-5,NA,TRBV30,CAWSGGTGNQPQHF,TGTGCCTGGAGTGGGGGGACAGGGAATCAGCCCCAGCATTTT
NA,TRBJ2-2,NA,TRBV7-3,CASSLWPNTGELFF,TGTGCCAGCAGCTTATGGCCCAACACCGGGGAGCTGTTTTTT
NA,TRBJ1-2,NA,TRBV11-2,CASSLGHRASDGYTF,TGTGCCAGCAGCTTGGGTCACAGGGCCTCGGATGGCTACACCTTC
TRBD1,TRBJ1-5,NA,TRBV6-2/TRBV6-3,CASSGPAQGAHQPQHF,TGTGCCAGCAGTGGACCGGCACAGGGGGCCCATCAGCCCCAGCATTTT
NA,TRBJ2-3,NA,TRBV20-1,CSASFTGTDTQYF,TGCAGTGCTAGTTTTACTGGCACAGATACGCAGTATTTT
TRBD2,TRBJ2-1,NA,TRBV6-4,CASSTSGGTYNEQFF,TGTGCCAGCAGTACTAGCGGGGGGACCTACAATGAGCAGTTCTTC
NA,TRBJ2-7,NA,TRBV3-1/TRBV3-2,CASSQATFYEQYF,TGTGCCAGCAGCCAAGCTACTTTCTACGAGCAGTACTTC
TRBD1,TRBJ1-3,NA,TRBV2,CASNPGQPPGNTIYF,TGTGCCAGCAATCCGGGACAGCCACCCGGAAACACCATATATTTT
NA,TRBJ1-2,NA,TRBV19,CASSPAGGRYGYTF,TGTGCCAGTAGTCCGGCCGGGGGGCGGTATGGCTACACCTTC
NA,TRBJ1-2,NA,TRBV5-6,CASSLVAAYGYTF,TGTGCCAGCAGCTTGGTAGCGGCCTATGGCTACACCTTC
TRBD1,TRBJ2-1,few,TRBV19,CASSIDRGDREQFF,TGTGCCAGTAGTATAGATCGCGGGGACAGGGAGCAGTTCTTC
TRBD2,TRBJ2-3,NA,TRBV10-3,CAIQALAGSTDTQYF,TGTGCCATCCAAGCGCTAGCGGGGAGCACAGATACGCAGTATTTT
TRBD1,TRBJ1-2,few,TRBV3-1/TRBV3-2,CASSRRDSKYYGYTF,TGTGCCAGCAGCCGCCGGGACAGCAAGTACTATGGCTACACCTTC
TRBD1,TRBJ1-2,NA,TRBV4-1,CASSQDWGVTGNGYTF,TGCGCCAGCAGCCAAGATTGGGGGGTGACAGGGAATGGCTACACCTTC
NA,TRBJ1-1,NA,TRBV10-2,CASSPTTVNTEAFF,TGCGCCAGCAGTCCAACGACAGTGAACACTGAAGCTTTCTTT
NA,TRBJ1-2,few,TRBV5-6,CASSLQTFGNYGYTF,TGTGCCAGCAGCTTGCAGACCTTCGGGAACTATGGCTACACCTTC
NA,TRBJ2-1,large,TRBV15,CATSRDSQGGNEQFF,TGTGCCACCAGCAGAGATTCGCAGGGAGGCAATGAGCAGTTCTTC
NA,TRBJ1-1,once,TRBV3-1/TRBV3-2,CASSRLSATEAFF,TGTGCCAGCAGCCGCCTCAGTGCCACTGAAGCTTTCTTT
NA,TRBJ1-3,NA,TRBV7-3,CASSLTSGIGNTIYF,TGTGCCAGCAGCTTAACATCAGGAATTGGAAACACCATATATTTT
TRBD1,TRBJ1-2,once,TRBV19,CASSSRRQGFYGYTF,TGTGCCAGTAGTTCCCGTCGACAGGGCTTCTATGGCTACACCTTC
NA,TRBJ1-2,NA,TRBV7-9,CASRQMDSFNYGYTF,TGTGCCAGCAGACAGATGGACTCTTTTAACTATGGCTACACCTTC
NA,TRBJ1-4,NA,TRBV15,CATSRLRQLNEKLFF,TGTGCCACCAGCAGACTTAGACAGCTTAATGAAAAACTGTTTTTT
TRBD1,TRBJ2-7,NA,TRBV18,CASSPGQGHEQYF,TGTGCCAGCTCACCGGGACAGGGTCACGAGCAGTACTTC
NA,TRBJ1-6,NA,TRBV27,CASSGSGISPLHF,TGTGCCAGCAGTGGGAGCGGTATATCACCCCTCCACTTT
NA,TRBJ2-4,once,TRBV18,CASSPPYQAKNIQYF,TGTGCCAGCTCACCACCCTACCAAGCCAAAAACATTCAGTACTTC
TRBD2,TRBJ2-1,NA,TRBV10-1,CASSPVAGVYNEQFF,TGCGCCAGCAGTCCGGTAGCGGGGGTCTACAATGAGCAGTTCTTC